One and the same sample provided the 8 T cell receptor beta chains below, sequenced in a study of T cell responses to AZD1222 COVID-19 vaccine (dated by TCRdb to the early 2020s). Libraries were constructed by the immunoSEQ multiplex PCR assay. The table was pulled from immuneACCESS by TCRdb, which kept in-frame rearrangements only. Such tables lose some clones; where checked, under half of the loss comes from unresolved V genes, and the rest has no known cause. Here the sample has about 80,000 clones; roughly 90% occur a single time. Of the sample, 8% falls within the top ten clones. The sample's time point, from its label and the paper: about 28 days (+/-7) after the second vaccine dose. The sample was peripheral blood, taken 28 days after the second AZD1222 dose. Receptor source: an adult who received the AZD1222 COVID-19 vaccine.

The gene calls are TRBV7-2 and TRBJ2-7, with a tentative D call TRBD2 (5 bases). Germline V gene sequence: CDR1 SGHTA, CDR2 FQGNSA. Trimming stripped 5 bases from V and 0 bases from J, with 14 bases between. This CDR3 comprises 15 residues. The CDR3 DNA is TGTGCCAGCAGCCGGAATTCGGCGGGCTCCTACGAGCAGTACTTC. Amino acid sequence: CASSRNSAGSYEQYF.

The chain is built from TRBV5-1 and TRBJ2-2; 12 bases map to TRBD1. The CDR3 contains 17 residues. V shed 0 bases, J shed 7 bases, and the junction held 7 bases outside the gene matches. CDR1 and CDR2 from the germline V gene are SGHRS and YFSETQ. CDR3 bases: TGCGCCAGCAGCTTGGCGTTCGGGACAGGGGGCATCGGGGAGCTGTTTTTT. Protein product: CASSLAFGTGGIGELFF.

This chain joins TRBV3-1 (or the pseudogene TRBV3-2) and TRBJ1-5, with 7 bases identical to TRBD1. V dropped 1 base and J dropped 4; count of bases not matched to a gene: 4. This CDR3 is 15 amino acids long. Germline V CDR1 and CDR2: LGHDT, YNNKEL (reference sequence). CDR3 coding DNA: TGTGCCAGCAGCCAAGGTTCAGGGGGGAATCAGCCCCAGCATTTT. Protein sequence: CASSQGSGGNQPQHF.

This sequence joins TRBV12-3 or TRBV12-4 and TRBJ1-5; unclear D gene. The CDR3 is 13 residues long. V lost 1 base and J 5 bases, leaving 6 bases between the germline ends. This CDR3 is CASSLGSDQPQHF. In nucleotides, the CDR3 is TGTGCCAGCAGTTTAGGTAGTGATCAGCCCCAGCATTTT.

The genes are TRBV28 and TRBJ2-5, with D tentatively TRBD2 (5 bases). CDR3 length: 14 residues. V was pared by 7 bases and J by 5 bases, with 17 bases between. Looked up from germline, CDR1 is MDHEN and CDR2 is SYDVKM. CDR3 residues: CASKGGSLAETQYF. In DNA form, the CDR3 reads TGTGCCAGCAAGGGTGGGAGCCTGGCGGAGACCCAGTACTTC.

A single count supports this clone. CDR3 in DNA: TGTGCCAGCACCCGACCGGGAGGGGCAGATACGCAGTATTTT. Residues: CASTRPGGADTQYF. The rearrangement links TRBV5-8 to TRBJ2-3, with 8 nucleotides matching TRBD2. The CDR3 consists of 14 residues. Germline assignment: CDR1 SGHTS and CDR2 YDEGEE. Losses at the gene ends were 6 bases for V and 4 bases for J; bases not matched to a gene: 7.

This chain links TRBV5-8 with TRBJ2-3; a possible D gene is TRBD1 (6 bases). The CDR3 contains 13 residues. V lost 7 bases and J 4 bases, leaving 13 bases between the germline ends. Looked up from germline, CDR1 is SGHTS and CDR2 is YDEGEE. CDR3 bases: TGTGCCAGCTTCAGGGGACGGTCAGATACGCAGTATTTT. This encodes CASFRGRSDTQYF. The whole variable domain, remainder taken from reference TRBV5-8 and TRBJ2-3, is EAGVTQSPTHLIKTRGQQATLRCSPISGHTSVYWYQQALGLGLQFLLWYDEGEERNRGNFPPRFSGRQFPNYSSELNVNALELEDSALYLCASFRGRSDTQYFGPGTRLTVL.

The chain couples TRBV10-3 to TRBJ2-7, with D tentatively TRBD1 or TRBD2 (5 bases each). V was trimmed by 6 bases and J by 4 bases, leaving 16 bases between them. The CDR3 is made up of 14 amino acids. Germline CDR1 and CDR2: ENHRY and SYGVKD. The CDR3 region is CAIRRGPGKYEQYF. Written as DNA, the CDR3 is TGTGCCATCAGGAGGGGTCCCGGAAAGTACGAGCAGTACTTC.